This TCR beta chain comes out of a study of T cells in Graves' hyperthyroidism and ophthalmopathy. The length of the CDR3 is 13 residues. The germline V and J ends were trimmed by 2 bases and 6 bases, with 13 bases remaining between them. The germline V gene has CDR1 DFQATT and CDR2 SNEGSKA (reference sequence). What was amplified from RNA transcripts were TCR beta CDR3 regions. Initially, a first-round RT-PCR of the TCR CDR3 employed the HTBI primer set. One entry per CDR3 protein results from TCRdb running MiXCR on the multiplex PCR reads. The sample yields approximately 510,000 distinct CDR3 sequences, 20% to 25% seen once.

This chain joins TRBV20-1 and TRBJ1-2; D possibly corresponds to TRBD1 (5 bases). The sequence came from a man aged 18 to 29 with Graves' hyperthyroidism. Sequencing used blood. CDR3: CSARTGGRDGYTF. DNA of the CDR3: TGCAGTGCTAGAACCGGGGGACGGGATGGCTACACCTTC.